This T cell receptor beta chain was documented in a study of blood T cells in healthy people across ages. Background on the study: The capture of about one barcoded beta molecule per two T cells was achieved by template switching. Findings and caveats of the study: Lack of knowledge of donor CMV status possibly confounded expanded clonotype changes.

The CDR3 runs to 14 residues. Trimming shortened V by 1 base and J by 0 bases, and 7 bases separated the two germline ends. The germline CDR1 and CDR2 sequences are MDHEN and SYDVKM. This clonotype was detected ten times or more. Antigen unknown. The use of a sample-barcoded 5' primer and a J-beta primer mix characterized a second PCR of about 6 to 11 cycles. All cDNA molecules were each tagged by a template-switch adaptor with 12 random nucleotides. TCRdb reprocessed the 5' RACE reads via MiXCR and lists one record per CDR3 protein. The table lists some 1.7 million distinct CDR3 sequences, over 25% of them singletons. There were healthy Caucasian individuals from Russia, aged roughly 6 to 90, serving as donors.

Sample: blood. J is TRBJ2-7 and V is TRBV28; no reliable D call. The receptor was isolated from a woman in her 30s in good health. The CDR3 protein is CASSLYVDSYEQYF. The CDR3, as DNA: TGTGCCAGCAGTTTATATGTCGACTCCTACGAGCAGTACTTC.